This entry features one T cell receptor (beta chain) sequence. The target antigen is unknown. Assay: immunoSEQ multiplex PCR; the TCRdb copy retains only in-frame clones and omits some. The sample lists approximately 76,000 clones, roughly 79% occurring once. Ipilimumab-mediated CTLA-4 blockade plus focal radiation was given to patients having chemo-refractory metastatic non-small-cell lung cancer. The data were obtained in a study of radiotherapy plus CTLA-4 blockade in lung cancer. Study-wide background: Disease control reached around 30%, with objective responses in around 20%.

CDR1 and CDR2 (germline): MNHNY, SVGAGI (reference sequence). The CDR3 runs 11 residues. Trimming stripped 5 bases from V and 8 bases from J, with 9 bases between. Study results and caveats: The authors reported that early blood T cell clone dynamics, with interferon-beta, best predicted response. Clones of tumor-derived TCRs expanded in blood after radiotherapy plus ipilimumab.

This clonotype was obtained from a human donor with non-small cell lung cancer who had a partial response to radiotherapy plus ipilimumab. Some clones in this sample may be carry-over from other donors' samples. Specimen: peripheral blood, collected from a patient treated with radiotherapy plus ipilimumab. The chain carries TRBV6-6 and TRBJ1-2; D is undetermined. CDR3 sequence reads: CASSEVFGYTF. As DNA, the CDR3 is TGTGCCAGCAGTGAGGTCTTCGGCTACACCTTC.